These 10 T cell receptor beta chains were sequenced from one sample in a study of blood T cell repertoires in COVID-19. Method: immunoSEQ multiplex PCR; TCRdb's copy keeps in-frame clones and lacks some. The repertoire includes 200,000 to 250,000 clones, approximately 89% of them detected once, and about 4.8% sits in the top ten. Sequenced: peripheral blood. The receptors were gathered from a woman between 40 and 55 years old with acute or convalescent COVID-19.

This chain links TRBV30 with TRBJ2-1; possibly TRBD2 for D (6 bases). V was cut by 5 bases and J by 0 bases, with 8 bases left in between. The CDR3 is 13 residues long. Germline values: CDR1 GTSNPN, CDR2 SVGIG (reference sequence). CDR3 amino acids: CAWGLLSYNEQFF. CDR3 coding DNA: TGTGCCTGGGGACTACTCTCCTACAATGAGCAGTTCTTC.

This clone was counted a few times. This chain's CDR3 is CASSLRAGPSTDTQYF. Here the CDR3 DNA reads TGTGCCAGCAGCTTAAGAGCGGGCCCTAGCACAGATACGCAGTATTTT. The chain combines TRBV7-2 with TRBJ2-3; D is possibly TRBD2 (6 bases). Trimming stripped 2 bases from V and 0 bases from J, with 12 bases between. CDR3 length: 16 residues. CDR1 and CDR2 from the germline V gene are SGHTA and FQGNSA.

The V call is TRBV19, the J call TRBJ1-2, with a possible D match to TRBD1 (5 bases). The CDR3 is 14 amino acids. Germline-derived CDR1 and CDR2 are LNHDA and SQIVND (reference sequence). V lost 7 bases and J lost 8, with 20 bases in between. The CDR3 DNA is TGTGCCAGTAAGATCACCACCCGACAGACGGGCTACACCTTC. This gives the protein CASKITTRQTGYTF. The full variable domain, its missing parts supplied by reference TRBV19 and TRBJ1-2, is DGGITQSPKYLFRKEGQNVTLSCEQNLNHDAMYWYRQDPGQGLRLIYYSQIVNDFQKGDIAEGYSVSREKKESFPLTVTSAQKNPTAFYLCASKITTRQTGYTFGSGTRLTVV.

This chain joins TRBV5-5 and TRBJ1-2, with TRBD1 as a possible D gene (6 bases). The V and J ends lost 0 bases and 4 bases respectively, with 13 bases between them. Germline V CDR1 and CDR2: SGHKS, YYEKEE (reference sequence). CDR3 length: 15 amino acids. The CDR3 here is CASSLAGGPTYGYTF. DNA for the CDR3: TGTGCCAGCAGCTTGGCTGGGGGCCCAACCTATGGCTACACCTTC.

CDR3 in DNA: TGCGCCAGCAGCTTGGAATTGAGGAGCTCCTATAATTCACCCCTCCACTTT. Its translation is CASSLELRSSYNSPLHF. The chain couples TRBV5-1 to TRBJ1-6, with D unresolved. V gave up 0 bases and J gave up 0 bases, with 10 bases separating them. There are 17 residues in the CDR3. Germline V gene sequence: CDR1 SGHRS, CDR2 YFSETQ.

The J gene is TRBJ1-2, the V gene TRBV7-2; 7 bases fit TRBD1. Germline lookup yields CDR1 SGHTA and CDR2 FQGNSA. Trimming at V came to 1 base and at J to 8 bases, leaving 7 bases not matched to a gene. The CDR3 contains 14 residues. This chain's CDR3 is CASSLGNRGEGYTF. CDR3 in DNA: TGTGCCAGCAGCTTAGGAAACAGGGGTGAAGGCTACACCTTC.

The CDR3 loop is CATSISGEGYGYTF. The CDR3 DNA follows: TGTGCCACCAGTATATCAGGGGAAGGTTATGGCTACACCTTC. This chain links TRBV24-1 with TRBJ1-2, with D possibly TRBD1 on 6 matching bases. CDR1 is KGHDR and CDR2 is SFDVKD in the germline V gene. The ends were cut back, 6 bases at V and 5 bases at J, with 15 bases in the middle. The length of the CDR3 is 14 residues.

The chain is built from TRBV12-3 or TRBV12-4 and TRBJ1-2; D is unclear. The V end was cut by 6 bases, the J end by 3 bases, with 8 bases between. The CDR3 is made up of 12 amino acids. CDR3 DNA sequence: TGTGCCAGCAGCGGGAGGCACTATGGCTACACCTTC. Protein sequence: CASSGRHYGYTF.

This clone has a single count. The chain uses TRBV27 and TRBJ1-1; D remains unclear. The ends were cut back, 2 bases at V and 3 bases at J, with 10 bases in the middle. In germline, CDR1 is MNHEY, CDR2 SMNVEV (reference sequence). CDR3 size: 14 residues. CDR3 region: CASSLRDTYTEAFF. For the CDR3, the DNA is TGTGCCAGCAGTTTAAGAGACACCTACACTGAAGCTTTCTTT.

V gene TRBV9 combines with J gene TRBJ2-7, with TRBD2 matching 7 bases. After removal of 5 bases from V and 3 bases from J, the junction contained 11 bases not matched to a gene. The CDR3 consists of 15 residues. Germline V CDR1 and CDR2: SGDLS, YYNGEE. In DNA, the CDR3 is TGTGCCAGCAGACGACATTTCTCGGGGGGCTACGAGCAGTACGTC. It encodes CASRRHFSGGYEQYV.